This TCR beta chain was captured by sequencing in a study of T cell responses to AZD1222 COVID-19 vaccine. Broader study findings: A mostly white British donor set with more females was recruited, and clonal diversity was possibly underestimated.

Points on this clone: Its target is unknown.

Sequencing was performed with immunoSEQ multiplex PCR; in TCRdb, only in-frame clones are kept and a portion is missing. This table holds 95,000 to 100,000 clones, approximately 86% found once. Sequenced here: peripheral blood, sampled on day 0 of AZD1222 vaccination. The source of this sequence is an adult in good health.

CDR3 bases: TGTGCCAGCAGTCGCGGACTAGCGGGGGAGCAGTACTTC. It is translated as CASSRGLAGEQYF. The chain is built from TRBV28 and TRBJ2-7, with 12 bases fitting TRBD2. This CDR3 is built from 13 residues. Unmatched junction bases numbered 3, after V lost 5 bases and J lost 7 bases. The germline V gene encodes CDR1 MDHEN and CDR2 SYDVKM. The full variable domain, in which reference TRBV28 and TRBJ2-7 provide the parts outside the CDR3, is DVKVTQSSRYLVKRTGEKVFLECVQDMDHENMFWYRQDPGLGLRLIYFSYDVKMKEKGDIPEGYSVSREKKERFSLILESASTNQTSMYLCASSRGLAGEQYFGPGTRLTVT.